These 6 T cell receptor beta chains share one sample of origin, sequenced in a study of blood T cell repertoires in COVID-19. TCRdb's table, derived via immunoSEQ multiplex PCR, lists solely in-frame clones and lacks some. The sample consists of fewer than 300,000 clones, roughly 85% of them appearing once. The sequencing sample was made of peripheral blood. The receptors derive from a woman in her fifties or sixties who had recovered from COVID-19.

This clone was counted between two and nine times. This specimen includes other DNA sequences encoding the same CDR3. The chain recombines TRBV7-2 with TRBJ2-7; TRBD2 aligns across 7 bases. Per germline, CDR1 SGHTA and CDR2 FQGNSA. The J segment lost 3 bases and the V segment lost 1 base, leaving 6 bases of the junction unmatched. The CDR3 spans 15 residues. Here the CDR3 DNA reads TGTGCCAGCAGCTTAGTCCGCGGGAGAGGCTACGAGCAGTACTTC. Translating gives CASSLVRGRGYEQYF.

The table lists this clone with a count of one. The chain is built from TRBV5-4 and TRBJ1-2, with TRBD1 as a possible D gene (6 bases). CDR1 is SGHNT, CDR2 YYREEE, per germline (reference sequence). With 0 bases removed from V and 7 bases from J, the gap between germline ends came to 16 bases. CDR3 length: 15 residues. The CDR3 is CASSLAGAPDGGYTF. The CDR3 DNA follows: TGTGCCAGCAGCTTGGCAGGGGCCCCTGATGGTGGCTACACCTTC. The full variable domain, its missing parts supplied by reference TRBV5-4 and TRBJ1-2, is ETGVTQSPTHLIKTRGQQVTLRCSSQSGHNTVSWYQQALGQGPQFIFQYYREEENGRGNFPPRFSGLQFPNYSSELNVNALELDDSALYLCASSLAGAPDGGYTFGSGTRLTVV.

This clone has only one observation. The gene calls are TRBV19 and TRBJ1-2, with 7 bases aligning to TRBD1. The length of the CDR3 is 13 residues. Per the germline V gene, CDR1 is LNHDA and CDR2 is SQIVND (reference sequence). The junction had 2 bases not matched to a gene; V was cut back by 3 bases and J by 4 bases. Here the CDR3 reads CASSMGDSYGYTF. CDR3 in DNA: TGTGCCAGTAGTATGGGGGACAGCTATGGCTACACCTTC.

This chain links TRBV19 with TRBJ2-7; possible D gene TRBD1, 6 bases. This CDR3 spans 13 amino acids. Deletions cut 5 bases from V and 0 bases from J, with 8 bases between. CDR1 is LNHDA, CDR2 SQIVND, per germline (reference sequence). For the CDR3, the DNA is TGTGCCAGTAGTGGGACACGCTCCTACGAGCAGTACTTC. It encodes CASSGTRSYEQYF.

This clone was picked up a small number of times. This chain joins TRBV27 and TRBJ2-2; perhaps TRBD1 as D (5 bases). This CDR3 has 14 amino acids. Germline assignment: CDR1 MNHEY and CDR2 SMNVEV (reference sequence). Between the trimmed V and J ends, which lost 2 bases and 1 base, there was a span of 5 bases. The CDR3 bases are TGTGCCAGCAGTTTAACAGGGAACACCGGGGAGCTGTTTTTT. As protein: CASSLTGNTGELFF.

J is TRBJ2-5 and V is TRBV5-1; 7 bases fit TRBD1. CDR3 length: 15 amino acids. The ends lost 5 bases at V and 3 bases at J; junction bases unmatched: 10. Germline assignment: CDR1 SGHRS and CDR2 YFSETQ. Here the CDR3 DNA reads TGCGCCAGCAGAGGGACAGCCGCTCCAAAAGAGACCCAGTACTTC. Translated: CASRGTAAPKETQYF.